This TCR beta chain derives from a study of human T cells and chemical hapten exposure. MiXCR, applied by TCRdb to the RACE reads, yields one record per CDR3 protein. Found here are 250,000 or so distinct CDR3 sequences, just under 8% of them singletons; the top ten hold about 1.1%. This clonotype occurred many times. Time point defined: pre-sensitization, week 0. Treatment of the sample: therapeutic diphenylcyclopropenone sensitization with weekly scalp DPC. The clonotype was recovered from a man aged 18 to 30 with alopecia areata. Some clones in this sample may be carry-over from other donors' samples. The sample was whole blood, taken in connection with sensitization to the hapten diphenylcyclopropenone (DPC).

The CDR3 sequence is CASSLGGTSNQPQHF. Written as DNA, the CDR3 is TGTGCCAGCAGTTTGGGAGGAACTAGCAATCAGCCCCAGCATTTT. The V and J genes are TRBV28 and TRBJ1-5; D unresolved. CDR1 MDHEN and CDR2 SYDVKM come from the germline V gene. V was clipped by 3 bases and J by 0 bases, with 9 bases between them. CDR3 length: 15 residues.